The TCR beta chain under discussion was sequenced for a study of blood T cell repertoires in COVID-19. Study information: Researchers got acute and convalescent COVID-19 samples from the United States, Italy and Spain. T cells, B-cell-depleted T cells, or PBMCs supplied cDNA or gDNA.

Per the study methods: For nucleated cells, counts were estimated from reference gene primer amplification. Sequencing used immunoSEQ multiplex PCR; TCRdb keeps in-frame clones, though not all of them. V and J calls and clone size are those listed in that table; D and trimming were worked out from the DNA. The sample records around 41,000 clones, about 80% being singletons. After removal of 7 bases from V and 4 bases from J, the junction contained 9 bases not matched to a gene. Germline V gene lookup returns CDR1 LNHDA and CDR2 SQIVND (reference sequence). The CDR3 is 14 amino acids. V is TRBV19 and J is TRBJ1-1; 7 bases map to TRBD1. The receptor was isolated from a woman older than 75 with acute or convalescent COVID-19. The sample comprised peripheral blood. This CDR3 is CASTLRQGGTEAFF. The CDR3 DNA is TGTGCCAGTACCTTGAGACAGGGAGGCACTGAAGCTTTCTTT.